Here is one TCR beta chain with its context. This record comes from a study of spatial heterogeneity in lung cancer. Study background: Median follow-up for sequenced PBMC samples was roughly 22 months after resection, when such samples existed. Within raw reads, each unique TCR and UMI combination appeared on average more than ten times.

Carried by each TCR cDNA molecule was a unique molecular identifier. TCRdb called the 5' RACE reads again in MiXCR, with one record for every CDR3 protein. The sample consists of more than 40,000 distinct CDR3 sequences, about 22% of them appearing once. The CDR3 consists of 14 residues. Trimming cost V 2 bases and J 6 bases, with 14 bases left between them. Germline lookup yields CDR1 MDHEN and CDR2 SYDVKM. Sample time point: blood at routine non-recurrence follow-up after resection. Frozen PBMC, nontumor lung or tumor provided whole RNA, which was sequenced unsorted. The clonotype originates from a female donor with early-stage non-small cell lung cancer. The specimen was PBMCs, collected at follow-up. The V gene is TRBV28, the J gene TRBJ2-7, with a possible D match to TRBD2 (6 bases). The CDR3 DNA sequence: TGTGCCAGCAGTTTAGACCGGGACTTCGGCGAGCAGTACTTC. Encoded protein: CASSLDRDFGEQYF.